Listed below are T cell receptor beta chains from one sample, sequenced in a study of blood T cell repertoires in COVID-19. Profiling relied on immunoSEQ multiplex PCR, and the TCRdb table lists in-frame clones only, not all of them. Of 240,000 or so clones listed, about three quarters are singletons. Sequencing was carried out using peripheral blood. The receptor set was obtained from an elderly woman with acute or convalescent COVID-19. The CDR3 runs from the conserved cysteine through the conserved F or W. D genes are given only for firm matches. Clone size is shown for a subset of rows, as once, few, many or a class of expanded clone.

d_call j_call v_call clone_size cdr3_aa cdr3_nt
TRBD2 TRBJ2-7 TRBV5-4 . CASSLEASGPYEQYF TGTGCCAGCAGCTTGGAGGCTAGCGGACCCTACGAGCAGTACTTC
. TRBJ2-7 TRBV6-5 . CASSPTGTSYEQYF TGTGCCAGCAGTCCAACAGGGACCTCCTACGAGCAGTACTTC
. TRBJ1-1 TRBV29-1 . CSVDNRADTEAFF TGCAGCGTTGATAACAGGGCGGACACTGAAGCTTTCTTT
. TRBJ2-7 TRBV27 . CASSFGAGEQYF TGTGCCAGCAGTTTTGGGGCTGGGGAGCAGTACTTC
. TRBJ1-2 TRBV11-2 few CASSSAPRIGYTF TGTGCCAGCAGCTCGGCCCCCAGGATTGGCTACACCTTC
. TRBJ2-3 TRBV7-3 . CASSPPRSGTQYF TGTGCCAGCAGCCCTCCTAGGAGTGGTACGCAGTATTTT
TRBD1 TRBJ1-6 TRBV5-4 . CASRDRALNSPLHF TGTGCCAGCAGAGACAGGGCCCTTAATTCACCCCTCCACTTT
TRBD2 TRBJ2-1 TRBV24-1 . CATSDSTSGRTHEQFF TGTGCCACCAGTGACTCCACTAGCGGGAGGACCCATGAGCAGTTCTTC
TRBD1 TRBJ2-2 TRBV7-3 . CASSALGQGGTGELFF TGTGCCAGCAGCGCGCTGGGACAGGGTGGGACCGGGGAGCTGTTTTTT
TRBD2 TRBJ2-1 TRBV7-9 few CASSLARGASYNEQFF TGTGCCAGCAGCTTAGCGCGGGGGGCCTCCTACAATGAGCAGTTCTTC